Presented here are 23 T cell receptor beta chains from one specimen sequenced in a study of glioma-infiltrating T cells. TCR alpha and beta CDR3 regions were amplified from RNA using iRepertoire nested multiplex PCR. TCRdb independently ran MiXCR on the multiplex PCR reads; one entry per CDR3 protein. The table records approximately 20,000 distinct CDR3 sequences, 20% to 25% of them present only once. The sequencing input was glioma tissue, nonneoplastic brain tissue, or PBMCs (not recorded which). These receptors all stem from a human donor with low-grade glioma or glioblastoma, undergoing nonglioma brain surgery, or in good health (not recorded which).

V is TRBV7-2 and J is TRBJ1-2; a weak D match, TRBD1 (6 bases). The CDR3 sequence is 14 residues long. CDR1 and CDR2 from the germline V gene are SGHTA and FQGNSA. V gave up 5 bases and J gave up 2 bases, with 12 bases separating them. For the CDR3, the DNA is TGTGCCAGCAGCATCGCGACAGGCAACTATGGCTACACCTTC. Its translation is CASSIATGNYGYTF.

A few counts support this clonotype. The rearrangement uses TRBV6-4 and TRBJ2-5; 11 nucleotides agree with TRBD2. V gave up 5 bases and J gave up 5 bases; unmatched junction bases: 19. This CDR3 spans 19 amino acids. Germline CDR1 and CDR2: MRHNA and SNTAGT. The CDR3 nucleotides are TGTGCCAGCAGTAGTAATAGCGGGGGGGGGAATTACCTCAGGGAGACCCAGTACTTC. Residues: CASSSNSGGGNYLRETQYF.

This clonotype was recorded at least ten times. V and J are TRBV27 and TRBJ1-5; the D is unclear. Germline V CDR1 and CDR2: MNHEY, SMNVEV (reference sequence). The germline V and J ends were trimmed by 7 bases and 2 bases, with 15 bases remaining between them. This CDR3 is 15 amino acids long. CDR3 coding DNA: TGTGCCAGCACCCCAACCTTTACGGGCAATCAGCCCCAGCATTTT. Protein sequence: CASTPTFTGNQPQHF.

This clonotype was recorded many times. V is TRBV4-1 and J is TRBJ1-5; no clear D gene. Trimming took off 1 base at V and 0 bases at J, with 10 bases between the two ends. The CDR3 is made up of 16 amino acids. Per the germline V gene, CDR1 is MGHRA and CDR2 is YSYEKL. The CDR3 region is CASSQVVGISNQPQHF. The CDR3 coding sequence is TGCGCCAGCAGCCAAGTCGTTGGGATTAGCAATCAGCCCCAGCATTTT.

The chain recombines TRBV5-1 with TRBJ2-3, with 8 positions matching TRBD1. The V gene end was trimmed by 0 bases and the J gene end by 6 bases; junction bases not matched to a gene: 3. The CDR3 totals 14 residues. CDR1 is SGHRS and CDR2 is YFSETQ in the germline V gene. This chain's CDR3 is CASSLGQGLDTQYF. The DNA of the CDR3 is TGCGCCAGCAGCTTGGGACAGGGGTTGGATACGCAGTATTTT. The whole variable domain, filled in from reference TRBV5-1 and TRBJ2-3, reads KAGVTQTPRYLIKTRGQQVTLSCSPISGHRSVSWYQQTPGQGLQFLFEYFSETQRNKGNFPGRFSGRQFSNSRSEMNVSTLELGDSALYLCASSLGQGLDTQYFGPGTRLTVL.

The sample holds many counts of this clonotype. The rearrangement links TRBV20-1 to TRBJ1-6; 11 bases match TRBD1. This CDR3 is built from 15 residues. In germline, CDR1 is DFQATT, CDR2 SNEGSKA (reference sequence). J lost 8 bases, V lost 4 bases, and 7 bases had no gene match. CDR3: CSANPGQGVYSPLHF. The CDR3 coding sequence is TGCAGTGCTAACCCGGGACAGGGGGTGTATTCACCCCTCCACTTT.

This clonotype was recorded once. The chain carries TRBV7-2 and TRBJ1-5, with 10 bases fitting TRBD1. The ends lost 3 bases at V and 11 bases at J; junction bases unmatched: 10. Germline-derived CDR1 and CDR2 are SGHTA and FQGNSA. This CDR3 comprises 15 residues. CDR3 coding DNA: TGTGCCAGCAGCTTTTCCGGGACAGGGGAAAGAGCCCAGCATTTT. Translation: CASSFSGTGERAQHF.

This clonotype was counted only a few times. The chain couples TRBV12-3 or TRBV12-4 to TRBJ2-7, with 8 positions matching TRBD1. With V trimmed by 3 bases and J by 2 bases, 3 bases remained unmatched. The CDR3 length is 14 residues. In DNA, the CDR3 is TGTGCCAGCAGTTTCCGGGACAGGCCCTACGAGCAGTACTTC. It is translated as CASSFRDRPYEQYF.

Details on this clonotype: Relative to the germline gene, one junction end is altered; a read error may explain this. The CDR3 nucleotides read TGTGCCCGCAGCCAACAGGGAAATCAGCCCCAGCATTTT. Its protein product is CARSQQGNQPQHF. The genes are TRBV7-9 and TRBJ1-5; tentatively, D is TRBD1 (6 bases). CDR1 is SEHNR, CDR2 FQNEAQ, per germline (reference sequence). This CDR3 contains 13 residues.

This clonotype was counted many times. The V gene is TRBV6-1, the J gene TRBJ2-3, with D possibly called TRBD1 or TRBD2 (5 bases each). The CDR3 sequence is 13 residues long. The V end was cut by 8 bases, the J end by 4 bases, with 13 bases between. Germline V gene sequence: CDR1 MNHNS, CDR2 SASEGT. The CDR3 sequence is CASLNSGPDTQYF. The CDR3 coding sequence is TGTGCCAGCCTCAATTCGGGGCCAGATACGCAGTATTTT.

This clonotype has ten or more counts. The J gene is TRBJ1-4, the V gene TRBV11-2; D is perhaps TRBD1 (5 bases). Germline V gene sequence: CDR1 SGHAT, CDR2 FQNNGV. CDR3 length equals 15 residues. V lost 2 bases, J lost 4 bases, and 11 bases lay in between. Here the CDR3 reads CASSLFGTDNEKLFF. The CDR3 coding sequence is TGTGCCAGCAGCTTATTCGGGACGGATAATGAAAAACTGTTTTTT.

By share, this clonotype ranks as large (0.1 to 1%). The chain employs TRBV6-1 and TRBJ2-1; either TRBD1 or TRBD2 may fit D (5 bases each). Germline V CDR1 and CDR2: MNHNS, SASEGT. This CDR3 has 14 residues. The V and J ends lost 7 bases and 0 bases respectively, with 10 bases between them. In nucleotides, the CDR3 is TGTGCCAGCACCCCCGGGACCTCCTACAATGAGCAGTTCTTC. It is translated as CASTPGTSYNEQFF.

The rearrangement joins TRBV11-3 to TRBJ2-2; 10 bases are shared with TRBD1. This CDR3 is built from 15 residues. J lost 6 bases, V lost 5 bases, and 6 bases had no gene match. Germline lookup yields CDR1 SGHNT and CDR2 YENEEA. This CDR3 reads CASSAGQGYSGELFF. The CDR3 DNA reads TGTGCCAGCAGCGCGGGACAGGGGTATTCCGGGGAGCTGTTTTTT.

About this clonotype: A much larger clone lies one base from this, so it may be a read error. The gene calls are TRBV11-1 and TRBJ2-7, with 8 positions matching TRBD2. The CDR3 length is 14 residues. The junction had 7 bases not matched to a gene; V was cut back by 5 bases and J by 4 bases. Germline loops: CDR1 SGHAT, CDR2 FQDESV (reference sequence). The CDR3 DNA sequence: TGTGCCAGCAGCACCGGGACTAGGTGTTACGAGCAGTACTTC. This gives the protein CASSTGTRCYEQYF.

This clonotype was seen repeatedly, ten times or more. The V and J genes are TRBV20-1 and TRBJ1-5; D gene uncertain. The CDR3 consists of 14 residues. Germline assignment: CDR1 DFQATT and CDR2 SNEGSKA (reference sequence). V lost 0 bases and J lost 0, with 6 bases in between. CDR3 in DNA: TGCAGTGCTAGAGATGCCAATAGCAATCAGCCCCAGCATTTT. It yields the protein CSARDANSNQPQHF.

Many counts were recorded for this clonotype. This rearrangement joins TRBV4-3 to TRBJ2-7, with 14 bases lining up with TRBD2. There are 15 residues in the CDR3. After removal of 4 bases from V and 5 bases from J, the junction contained 4 bases not matched to a gene. The V gene's germline CDR1 is LGHNA and CDR2 YSLEER. This CDR3 reads CASSPGTSGGHEQYF. The CDR3 region has the DNA TGCGCCAGCAGCCCAGGGACTAGCGGGGGACACGAGCAGTACTTC.

This clonotype was found once. The genes are TRBV7-3 and TRBJ1-2; D gene unclear. Trimming took off 2 bases at V and 8 bases at J, with 12 bases between the two ends. This CDR3 comprises 13 residues. The germline gives CDR1 SGHTA, CDR2 FQGTGA. The CDR3 DNA reads as TGTGCCAGCAGCTTATATTCCTACGAGGGCTACACCTTC. Translating gives CASSLYSYEGYTF.

This clonotype was seen repeatedly, ten times or more. The chain has TRBV25-1 and TRBJ1-3; D unclear. The germline gives CDR1 MGHDK, CDR2 SYGVNS. The CDR3 is 15 amino acids. V lost 3 bases, J lost 0 bases, and 9 bases lay in between. The CDR3 here is CASSEAGYSGNTIYF. The CDR3 DNA is TGTGCCAGCAGTGAGGCGGGGTACTCTGGAAACACCATATATTTT.

V usage is TRBV7-2 and J usage is TRBJ2-5; 14 nucleotides agree with TRBD2. Germline V lookup: CDR1 SGHTA, CDR2 FQGNSA. The length of the CDR3 is 16 residues. The V segment lost 5 bases and the J segment 5 bases; nucleotides outside the gene matches: 7. The CDR3 DNA reads TGTGCCAGCAGCCCCCCGGGACTAGCGGGGGTGGAGACCCAGTACTTC. It codes for CASSPPGLAGVETQYF.

The chain couples TRBV20-1 to TRBJ2-4; TRBD2 agrees at 12 bases. CDR3 size: 15 residues. The germline CDR1 and CDR2 sequences are DFQATT and SNEGSKA (reference sequence). With V trimmed by 6 bases and J by 1 base, 4 bases remained unmatched. The CDR3 DNA follows: TGCAGTGCGCCTAGCGGGGGGGCGGCCAAAAACATTCAGTACTTC. Protein sequence: CSAPSGGAAKNIQYF.

This clonotype was recorded at least ten times. The chain recombines TRBV2 with TRBJ1-6, with D possibly TRBD1 on 5 matching bases. The V gene's germline CDR1 is SNHLY and CDR2 FYNNEI. Trimming pared 4 bases from V and 13 bases from J, leaving 14 bases between. This CDR3 comprises 13 residues. CDR3 region: CASSVRIGTPLHF. The CDR3 DNA sequence: TGTGCCAGCAGTGTCAGAATAGGGACCCCCCTCCACTTT.

This clonotype was recorded at least ten times. The CDR3 sequence is CASRGTSGGDYEQFF. CDR3 sequence (DNA): TGTGCCAGCAGAGGGACTAGCGGGGGAGACTATGAGCAGTTCTTC. This chain links TRBV28 with TRBJ2-1, with 14 positions matching TRBD2. Germline assignment: CDR1 MDHEN and CDR2 SYDVKM. Germline trimming cut 6 bases from V and 8 bases from J; bases unmatched to any gene: 6. This CDR3 is 15 amino acids long.

The V gene is TRBV3-1, the J gene TRBJ1-3; no clear D gene. The CDR3 contains 20 residues. Germline CDR1 LGHDT, CDR2 YNNKEL (reference sequence). V shed 1 base and J shed 3 bases, with 25 bases lying between them. The CDR3 spells CASSQVHAVVVPLVGNTIYF. CDR3 in DNA: TGTGCCAGCAGCCAAGTTCACGCTGTAGTGGTGCCGCTCGTTGGAAACACCATATATTTT.